This TCR beta chain was recorded in a study of early T cells in non-severe SARS-CoV-2 infection. At the level of the study: Sequencing of bulk RNA from unsorted whole blood was done, without chain pairing. Whole-study results and caveats: Database matching using VDJdb favored anti-spike CD8 responses, with private and CD4 specificities left missing.

Concerning this clonotype: Its antigen is still unknown.

The V and J ends lost 4 bases and 5 bases, in that order; junction bases with no gene match: 6. Germline V gene sequence: CDR1 SGHVS, CDR2 FNYEAQ. The CDR3 length is 14 residues. Researchers tagged individual cDNA molecules with unique molecular identifiers. MiXCR was run by TCRdb on the 5' RACE reads, yielding one entry per CDR3 protein. The data show tens of thousands of distinct CDR3 sequences, around 9.7% seen once. The clonotype was recovered from an adult who was a healthcare worker with PCR-confirmed SARS-CoV-2 infection or an uninfected control (not recorded which). What was sequenced was whole blood. The gene calls are TRBV7-6 and TRBJ1-1; TRBD1 matches 8 bases. CDR3 DNA sequence: TGTGCCAGCAGCTCTGGACAGGGATGGACTGAAGCTTTCTTT. Its protein product is CASSSGQGWTEAFF.